These T cell receptor beta chains were read from a single sample in a study of tumor and adjacent non-tumor tissue in lung cancer. TCRdb redid the calling of the multiplex PCR reads with MiXCR, one entry per CDR3 protein. Among under 150,000 distinct CDR3 sequences listed, around two thirds were seen once. The sequenced material came from lung tumor tissue. The source of these receptors is a man aged 55 to 70 with small cell lung cancer. CDR3s include the opening cysteine and the closing phenylalanine or tryptophan. D genes are given only for firm matches.

v_gene,d_gene,j_gene,CDR3aa
TRBV12-3/TRBV12-4,.,TRBJ2-7,CASSQVLGTYEQYF
TRBV12-5,TRBD1,TRBJ1-4,CASGPGQGAKKLFF
TRBV6-5,TRBD2,TRBJ2-1,CASQLTSGSYNEQFF
TRBV4-1,.,TRBJ2-4,CASSQEAGSGVGNIQYF
TRBV5-4,TRBD2,TRBJ2-3,CASSDPSGATDTQYF
TRBV5-6,TRBD1,TRBJ1-5,CARSSTGGGHQPQHF
TRBV12-3/TRBV12-4,.,TRBJ2-1,CASRIQGRSHNEQFF
TRBV6-1,.,TRBJ2-1,CGSSVGSLFNEHFF
TRBV6-1,.,TRBJ2-2,CGSSEELARQLNTGELFF
TRBV29-1,.,TRBJ2-2,CSVRHGTGELFF
TRBV6-6,.,TRBJ2-1,CANSYSTLSWNEQFF
TRBV12-3/TRBV12-4,.,TRBJ2-7,CASSFGYEQYF
TRBV11-2,.,TRBJ2-6,CASSLGAGGANVLTF
TRBV4-2,TRBD2,TRBJ2-1,CAGSQESYLGVRGLNEQFF
TRBV7-9,.,TRBJ2-3,CVNIPTGTVGTDTQYF
TRBV4-2,TRBD1,TRBJ1-2,CASSPGQGAGYGYTF
TRBV5-1,.,TRBJ2-3,CASSLASGTDTQYF
TRBV20-1,.,TRBJ1-1,CSALEVYAEAFF
TRBV10-3,TRBD1,TRBJ2-6,CAITSGQAFSGANVPTF
TRBV5-1,.,TRBJ2-5,CASSFGDTGRETQYF
TRBV20-1,.,TRBJ1-2,CSASGGETAYGYIF
TRBV6-6,.,TRBJ2-3,CASRSNTDTQYF
TRBV6-5,TRBD2,TRBJ2-3,CASSYGLASSGRATDTQYF
TRBV20-1,.,TRBJ2-3,CSAEGGWGTDTQYF
TRBV5-1,.,TRBJ2-1,CVSSLEVTNWVNEQFF
TRBV6-5,TRBD2,TRBJ2-1,CASSHSEAGGLHKQFF
TRBV28,.,TRBJ2-7,CASSILGGYYEQYF
TRBV11-2,.,TRBJ2-2,CASSFGSTNTGELFF
TRBV11-1,TRBD1,TRBJ2-2,CASSSPDRVDTRELLF
TRBV28,.,TRBJ1-1,CASSLLRTEAFF
TRBV6-6,.,TRBJ2-3,CVSSPQGQYTQYF